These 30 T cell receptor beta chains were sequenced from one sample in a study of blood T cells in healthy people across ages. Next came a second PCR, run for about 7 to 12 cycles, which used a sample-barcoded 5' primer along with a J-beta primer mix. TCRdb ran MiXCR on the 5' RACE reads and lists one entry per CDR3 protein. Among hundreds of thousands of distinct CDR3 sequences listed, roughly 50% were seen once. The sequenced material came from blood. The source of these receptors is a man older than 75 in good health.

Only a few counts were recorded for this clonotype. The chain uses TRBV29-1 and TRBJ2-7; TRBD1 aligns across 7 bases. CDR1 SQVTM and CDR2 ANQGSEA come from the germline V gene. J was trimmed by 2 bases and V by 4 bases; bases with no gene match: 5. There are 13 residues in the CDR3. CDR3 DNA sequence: TGCAGCGTTGGAATACAGGGGACCTACGAGCAGTACTTC. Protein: CSVGIQGTYEQYF.

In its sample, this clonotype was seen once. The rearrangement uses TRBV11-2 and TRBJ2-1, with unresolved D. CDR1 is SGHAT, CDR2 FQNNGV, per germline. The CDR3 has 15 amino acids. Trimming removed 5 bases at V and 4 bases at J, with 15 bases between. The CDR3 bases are TGTGCCAGCAGCCCGAATAAAAATGGTTACAATGAGCAGTTCTTC. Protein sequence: CASSPNKNGYNEQFF.

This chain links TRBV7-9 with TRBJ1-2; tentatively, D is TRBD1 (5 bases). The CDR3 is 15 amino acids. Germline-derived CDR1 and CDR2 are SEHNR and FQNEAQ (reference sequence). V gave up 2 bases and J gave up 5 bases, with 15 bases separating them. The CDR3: CASSLYGGGLYGYTF. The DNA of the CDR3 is TGTGCCAGCAGCTTATATGGGGGGGGATTGTATGGCTACACCTTC.

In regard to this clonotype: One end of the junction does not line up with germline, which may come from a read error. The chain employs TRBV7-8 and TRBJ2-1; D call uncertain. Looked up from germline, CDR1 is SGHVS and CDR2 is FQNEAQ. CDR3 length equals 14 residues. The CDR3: CACSPARPYNEQFF. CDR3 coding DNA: TGTGCCTGCAGCCCCGCGCGGCCCTACAATGAGCAGTTCTTC.

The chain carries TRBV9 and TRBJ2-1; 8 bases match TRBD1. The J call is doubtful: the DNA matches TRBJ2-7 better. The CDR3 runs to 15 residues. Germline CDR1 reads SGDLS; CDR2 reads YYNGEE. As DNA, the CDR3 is TGTGCCAGCAGCCGTCTTGGGCAGGGGGCGGGCGAGCAGTACTTC. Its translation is CASSRLGQGAGEQYF.

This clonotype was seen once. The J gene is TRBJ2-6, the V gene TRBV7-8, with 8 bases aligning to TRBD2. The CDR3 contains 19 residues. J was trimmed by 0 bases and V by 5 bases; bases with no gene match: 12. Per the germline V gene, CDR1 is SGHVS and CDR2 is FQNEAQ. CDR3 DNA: TGTGCCAGCAGCCGCCCCATAGCGGGATTTGGCTCTGGGGCCAACGTCCTGACTTTC. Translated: CASSRPIAGFGSGANVLTF.

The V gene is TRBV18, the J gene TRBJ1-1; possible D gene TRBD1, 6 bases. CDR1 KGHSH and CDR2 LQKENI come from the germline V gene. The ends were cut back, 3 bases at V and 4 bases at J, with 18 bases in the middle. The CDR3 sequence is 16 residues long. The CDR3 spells CASSPRGEVRGTEAFF. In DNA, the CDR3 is TGTGCCAGCTCACCGAGAGGAGAGGTCAGGGGCACTGAAGCTTTCTTT.

Here the CDR3 DNA reads TGTGCCAGCAGCTCAAGACAGGGGCAACTGAACACTGAAGCTTTCTTT. Its protein is CASSSRQGQLNTEAFF. The V and J genes are TRBV7-9 and TRBJ1-1; 8 bases line up with TRBD1. The CDR3 is made up of 16 amino acids. Trimming cost V 4 bases and J 0 bases; bases outside gene matches: 7. Germline V CDR1 and CDR2: SEHNR, FQNEAQ (reference sequence).

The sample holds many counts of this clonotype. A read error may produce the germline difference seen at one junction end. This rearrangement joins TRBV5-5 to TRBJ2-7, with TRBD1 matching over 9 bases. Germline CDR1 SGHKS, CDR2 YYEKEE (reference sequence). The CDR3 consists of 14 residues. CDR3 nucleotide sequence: TGCGCCAGCAGCAGCGGGACAGGGAACTACGAGCAGTACTTC. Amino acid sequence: CASSSGTGNYEQYF. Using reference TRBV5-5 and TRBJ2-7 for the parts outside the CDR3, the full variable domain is DAGVTQSPTHLIKTRGQQVTLRCSPISGHKSVSWYQQVLGQGPQFIFQYYEKEERGRGNFPDRFSARQFPNYSSELNVNALLLGDSALYLCASSSGTGNYEQYFGPGTRLTVT.

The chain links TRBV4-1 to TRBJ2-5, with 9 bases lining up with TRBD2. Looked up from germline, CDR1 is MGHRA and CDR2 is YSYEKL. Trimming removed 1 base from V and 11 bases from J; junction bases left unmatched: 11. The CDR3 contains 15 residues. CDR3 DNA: TGCGCCAGCAGCCAAGGAGGGTATAGCGGGAGTGAGCAGTACTTC. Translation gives CASSQGGYSGSEQYF.

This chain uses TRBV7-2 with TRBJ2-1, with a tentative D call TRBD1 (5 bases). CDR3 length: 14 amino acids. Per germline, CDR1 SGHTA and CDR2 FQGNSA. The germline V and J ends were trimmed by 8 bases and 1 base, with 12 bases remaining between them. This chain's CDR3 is CASPPAGSYNEQFF. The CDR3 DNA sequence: TGTGCCAGCCCCCCCGCAGGGTCCTACAATGAGCAGTTCTTC.

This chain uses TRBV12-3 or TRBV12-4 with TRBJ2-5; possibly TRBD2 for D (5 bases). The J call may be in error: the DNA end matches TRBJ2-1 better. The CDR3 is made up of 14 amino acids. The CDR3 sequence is CASSPGVSQETQFF. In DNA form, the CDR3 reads TGTGCCAGCAGCCCCGGGGTTAGCCAAGAGACCCAGTTCTTC.

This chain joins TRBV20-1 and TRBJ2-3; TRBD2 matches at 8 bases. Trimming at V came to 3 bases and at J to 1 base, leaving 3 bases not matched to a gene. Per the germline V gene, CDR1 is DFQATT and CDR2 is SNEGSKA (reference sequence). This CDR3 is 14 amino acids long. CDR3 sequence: CSARSREGTDTQYF. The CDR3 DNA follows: TGCAGTGCTAGGTCGCGGGAGGGCACAGATACGCAGTATTTT.

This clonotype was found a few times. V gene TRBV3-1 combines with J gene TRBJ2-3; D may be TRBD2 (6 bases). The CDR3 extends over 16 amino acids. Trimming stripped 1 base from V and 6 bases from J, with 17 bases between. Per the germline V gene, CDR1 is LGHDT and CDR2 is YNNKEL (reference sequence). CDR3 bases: TGTGCCAGCAGCCAAGCTGGCGGGGAGCCAGCGGATACGCAGTATTTT. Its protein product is CASSQAGGEPADTQYF.

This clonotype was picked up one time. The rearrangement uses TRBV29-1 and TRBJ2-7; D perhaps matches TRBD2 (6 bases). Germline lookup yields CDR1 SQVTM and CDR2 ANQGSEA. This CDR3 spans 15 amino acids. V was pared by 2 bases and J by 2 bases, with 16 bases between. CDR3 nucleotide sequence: TGCAGCGTTGAACGAGGGTGCGGGGTCGCCTACGAGCAGTACTTC. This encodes CSVERGCGVAYEQYF.

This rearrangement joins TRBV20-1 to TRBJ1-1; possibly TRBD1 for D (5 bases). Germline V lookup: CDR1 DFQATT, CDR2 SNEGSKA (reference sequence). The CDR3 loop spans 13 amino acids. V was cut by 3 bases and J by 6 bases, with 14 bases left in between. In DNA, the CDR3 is TGCAGTGCTAGGACCCAGGGAGGGGCTGAAGCTTTCTTT. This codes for CSARTQGGAEAFF.

This chain's CDR3 is CASSFNRGGPQHF. In DNA form, the CDR3 reads TGCGCCAGCAGCTTTAACAGGGGGGGGCCCCAGCATTTT. The rearrangement links TRBV5-1 to TRBJ1-5; TRBD1 matches 8 bases. This CDR3 spans 13 amino acids. V shed 2 bases, J shed 9 bases, and the junction held 4 bases outside the gene matches. Germline CDR1 and CDR2: SGHRS and YFSETQ.

The CDR3 loop reads CASSPPWTGTYEQYF. In DNA, the CDR3 is TGTGCCAGCAGCCCCCCGTGGACAGGGACCTACGAGCAGTACTTC. The J gene is TRBJ2-7, the V gene TRBV7-2; 8 bases are a match to TRBD1. Trimming cost V 5 bases and J 2 bases; bases outside gene matches: 8. Germline values: CDR1 SGHTA, CDR2 FQGNSA. This CDR3 has 15 amino acids.

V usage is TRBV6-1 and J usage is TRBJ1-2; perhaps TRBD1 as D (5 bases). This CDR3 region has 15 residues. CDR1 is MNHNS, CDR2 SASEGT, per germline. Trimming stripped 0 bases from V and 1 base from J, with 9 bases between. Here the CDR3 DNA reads TGTGCCAGCAGTGAAGCCCCGACAGTTAACTATGGCTACACCTTC. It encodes CASSEAPTVNYGYTF.

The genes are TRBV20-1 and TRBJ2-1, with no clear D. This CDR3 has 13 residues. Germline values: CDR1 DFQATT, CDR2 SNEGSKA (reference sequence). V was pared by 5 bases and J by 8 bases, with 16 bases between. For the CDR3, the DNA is TGCAGTGCTGAGAACCCCACTGCCTATGAGCAGTTCTTC. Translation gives CSAENPTAYEQFF.

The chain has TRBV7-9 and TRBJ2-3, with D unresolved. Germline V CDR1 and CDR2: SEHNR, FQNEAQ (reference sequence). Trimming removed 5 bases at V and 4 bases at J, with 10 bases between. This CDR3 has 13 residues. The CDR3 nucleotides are TGTGCCAGCAGCCCTGTGGCGTCAGATACGCAGTATTTT. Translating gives CASSPVASDTQYF.

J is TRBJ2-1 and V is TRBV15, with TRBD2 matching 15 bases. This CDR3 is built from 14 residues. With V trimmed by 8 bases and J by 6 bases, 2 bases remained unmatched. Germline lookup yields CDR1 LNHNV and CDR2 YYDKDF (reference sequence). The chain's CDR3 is CATEGLAGGNEQFF. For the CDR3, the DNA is TGTGCCACCGAGGGACTAGCGGGAGGCAATGAGCAGTTCTTC.

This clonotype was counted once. CDR3 in DNA: TGTGCCAGCAGTGACTTCGGACAGGGTTATCAGCCCCAGCATTTT. Its protein is CASSDFGQGYQPQHF. J is TRBJ1-5 and V is TRBV6-6; 8 bases fit TRBD1. Looked up from germline, CDR1 is MNHNY and CDR2 is SVGAGI (reference sequence). The length of the CDR3 is 15 residues. V lost 5 bases to trimming and J lost 5 bases; unmatched junction nucleotides: 8.

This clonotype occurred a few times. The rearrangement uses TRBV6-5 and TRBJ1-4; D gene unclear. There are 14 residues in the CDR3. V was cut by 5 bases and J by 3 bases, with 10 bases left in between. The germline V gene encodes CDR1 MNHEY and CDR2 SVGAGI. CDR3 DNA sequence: TGTGCCAGCAGTGCTCGGAGGGCTAATGAAAAACTGTTTTTT. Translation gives CASSARRANEKLFF.

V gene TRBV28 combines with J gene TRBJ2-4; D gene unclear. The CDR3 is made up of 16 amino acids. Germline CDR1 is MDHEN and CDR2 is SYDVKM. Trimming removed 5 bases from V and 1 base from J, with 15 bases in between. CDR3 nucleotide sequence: TGTGCCAGCAGTGCACTGGACCTGGGGGCCAAAAACATTCAGTACTTC. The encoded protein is CASSALDLGAKNIQYF. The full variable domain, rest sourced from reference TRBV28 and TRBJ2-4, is DVKVTQSSRYLVKRTGEKVFLECVQDMDHENMFWYRQDPGLGLRLIYFSYDVKMKEKGDIPEGYSVSREKKERFSLILESASTNQTSMYLCASSALDLGAKNIQYFGAGTRLSVL.

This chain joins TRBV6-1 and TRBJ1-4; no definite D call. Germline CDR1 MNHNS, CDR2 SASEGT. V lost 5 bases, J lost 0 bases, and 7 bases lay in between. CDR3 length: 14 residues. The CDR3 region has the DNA TGTGCCAGCAGTACGCAGGCAACTAATGAAAAACTGTTTTTT. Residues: CASSTQATNEKLFF.

In nucleotides, the CDR3 is TGTGCCAGCAGTGAAAACCTGAATGAGCAGTTCTTC. Its protein is CASSENLNEQFF. The V and J genes are TRBV6-1 and TRBJ2-1; D not certain. This CDR3 has 12 amino acids. The germline V gene has CDR1 MNHNS and CDR2 SASEGT. The germline V and J ends were trimmed by 2 bases and 7 bases, with 6 bases remaining between them.

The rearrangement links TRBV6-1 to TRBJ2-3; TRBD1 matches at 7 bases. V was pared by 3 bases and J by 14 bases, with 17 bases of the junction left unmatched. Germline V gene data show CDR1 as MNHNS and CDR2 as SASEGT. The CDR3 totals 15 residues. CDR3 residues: CASSEGGAGDRYAYF. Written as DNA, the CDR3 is TGTGCCAGCAGTGAGGGCGGAGCAGGGGACAGATACGCGTATTTT.

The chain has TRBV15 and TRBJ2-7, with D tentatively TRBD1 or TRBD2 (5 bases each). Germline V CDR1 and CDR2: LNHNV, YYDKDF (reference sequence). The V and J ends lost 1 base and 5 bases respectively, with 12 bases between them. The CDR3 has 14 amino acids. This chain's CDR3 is CATSRGLGDDEQYF. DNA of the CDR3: TGTGCCACCAGCAGAGGTCTGGGGGATGACGAGCAGTACTTC.

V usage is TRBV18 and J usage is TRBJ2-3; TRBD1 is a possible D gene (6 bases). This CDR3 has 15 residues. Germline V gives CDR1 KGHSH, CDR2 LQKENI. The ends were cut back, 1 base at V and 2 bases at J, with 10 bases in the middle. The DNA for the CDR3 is TGTGCCAGCTCACCACTCCGACAGGCCACAGATACGCAGTATTTT. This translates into CASSPLRQATDTQYF. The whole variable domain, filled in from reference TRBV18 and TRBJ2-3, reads NAGVMQNPRHLVRRRGQEARLRCSPMKGHSHVYWYRQLPEEGLKFMVYLQKENIIDESGMPKERFSAEFPKEGPSILRIQQVVRGDSAAYFCASSPLRQATDTQYFGPGTRLTVL.